The 26 T cell receptor beta chains given below trace back to one sample, sequenced in a study of blood T cell repertoires in COVID-19. Sequenced by immunoSEQ multiplex PCR; TCRdb stores in-frame clones only, minus some. The table has 150,000 to 160,000 clones, about 90% seen once; the top ten hold less than 0.6%. The sample was peripheral blood. The receptors stem from a man aged 45-65 years with acute or convalescent COVID-19.

Here the CDR3 DNA reads TGTGCCAGCAGCCGGGCAGGGGCAGGAAACACCATATATTTT. Protein product: CASSRAGAGNTIYF. V gene TRBV3-1 (or the pseudogene TRBV3-2) combines with J gene TRBJ1-3; tentative D call: TRBD1 (6 bases). CDR1 and CDR2 (germline): LGHDT, YNNKEL (reference sequence). The CDR3 length is 14 residues. V lost 4 bases and J 4 bases, leaving 11 bases between the germline ends.

This clone was recorded once. The chain carries TRBV6-5 and TRBJ1-1; possible D gene TRBD1, 5 bases. The CDR3 extends over 16 amino acids. Looked up from germline, CDR1 is MNHEY and CDR2 is SVGAGI. V lost 0 bases, J lost 2 bases, and 13 bases lay in between. The CDR3 nucleotides read TGTGCCAGCAGTTACTCTCTTATGGGGGGAAACACTGAAGCTTTCTTT. Amino acid sequence: CASSYSLMGGNTEAFF.

This rearrangement joins TRBV28 to TRBJ2-2; the match to TRBD2 covers 11 bases. V gave up 2 bases and J gave up 7 bases; unmatched junction bases: 12. This CDR3 has 18 residues. The germline CDR1 and CDR2 sequences are MDHEN and SYDVKM. CDR3 sequence (DNA): TGTGCCAGCAGTTTAAGTAGTAGCGGGAGGGCGAGAGTCGGGGAGCTGTTTTTT. As protein: CASSLSSSGRARVGELFF.

J is TRBJ2-2 and V is TRBV6-6, with a weak D call TRBD1 (6 bases). Per germline, CDR1 MNHNY and CDR2 SVGAGI (reference sequence). This CDR3 is 16 amino acids long. Trimming left V 2 bases short and J 5 bases short, with 15 bases between. The CDR3 is CASSYRTGHQTGELFF. The CDR3 DNA follows: TGTGCCAGCAGTTACCGAACGGGACATCAAACCGGGGAGCTGTTTTTT.

The chain combines TRBV7-2 with TRBJ2-2; D might be TRBD2 (5 bases). V was pared by 4 bases and J by 6 bases, with 21 bases between. This CDR3 is built from 17 residues. Germline V lookup: CDR1 SGHTA, CDR2 FQGNSA. The DNA of the CDR3 is TGTGCCAGCAGCTCTAGCCGAAAGGGTTTTAGGCCCGGGGAGCTGTTTTTT. It encodes CASSSSRKGFRPGELFF.

This chain connects TRBV2 to TRBJ1-6, with TRBD1 identical over 7 bases. V lost 3 bases and J lost 7; bases outside the gene matches: 3. This CDR3 comprises 14 residues. Germline values: CDR1 SNHLY, CDR2 FYNNEI. DNA of the CDR3: TGTGCCAGCAGTGAGGGACAGTGGAATTCACCCCTCCACTTT. Protein sequence: CASSEGQWNSPLHF.

The rearrangement uses TRBV5-4 and TRBJ1-4, with 8 bases fitting TRBD1. The germline V gene has CDR1 SGHNT and CDR2 YYREEE (reference sequence). Trimming removed 3 bases from V and 4 bases from J; junction bases left unmatched: 8. The CDR3 runs to 16 residues. CDR3 nucleotide sequence: TGTGCCAGCAGCTCGAGCCGGGACAGGAGTAATGAAAAACTGTTTTTT. Protein product: CASSSSRDRSNEKLFF.

The chain recombines TRBV18 with TRBJ1-2, with TRBD1 as a possible D gene (5 bases). This CDR3 region has 14 residues. Trimming took 3 bases from V and 2 from J, leaving 10 bases between them. The germline CDR1 and CDR2 sequences are KGHSH and LQKENI. The CDR3 bases are TGTGCCAGCTCACCCGGACACGACAACTATGGCTACACCTTC. Its protein is CASSPGHDNYGYTF.

The gene calls are TRBV4-2 and TRBJ2-1, with D perhaps TRBD1 (6 bases). Trimming cost V 5 bases and J 5 bases, with 16 bases left between them. Germline-derived CDR1 and CDR2 are LGHNA and YNFKEQ. The CDR3 is made up of 15 amino acids. The CDR3 loop is CASSTFGGLDNEQFF. CDR3 nucleotide sequence: TGTGCCAGCAGCACCTTTGGGGGCCTCGACAATGAGCAGTTCTTC.

The chain joins TRBV11-2 to TRBJ1-2; 10 nucleotides agree with TRBD1. V shed 1 base, J shed 7 bases, and the junction held 3 bases outside the gene matches. The CDR3 consists of 14 residues. From germline, CDR1 is SGHAT and CDR2 FQNNGV. The CDR3 protein is CASSLGTGGFGYTF. DNA of the CDR3: TGTGCCAGCAGCTTAGGGACAGGGGGTTTTGGCTACACCTTC.

J is TRBJ2-6 and V is TRBV6-2 or TRBV6-3; D may be TRBD1 (6 bases). The CDR3 sequence is 18 residues long. The germline V gene encodes CDR1 MNHEY and CDR2 SVGEGT. V lost 0 bases to trimming and J lost 4 bases, with 16 bases between them. CDR3 bases: TGTGCCAGCAGTTACTCGCCTACAAAAGGGACAGGGGCCAACGTCCTGACTTTC. It yields the protein CASSYSPTKGTGANVLTF.

The rearrangement links TRBV3-1 (or the pseudogene TRBV3-2) to TRBJ2-3; TRBD2 aligns across 12 bases. Germline V gene lookup returns CDR1 LGHDT and CDR2 YNNKEL (reference sequence). The CDR3 contains 16 residues. J lost 0 bases, V lost 4 bases, and 2 bases had no gene match. CDR3 sequence: CASSRGLAGSTDTQYF. DNA for the CDR3: TGTGCCAGCAGCCGGGGACTAGCGGGTAGCACAGATACGCAGTATTTT.

The chain has TRBV19 and TRBJ1-5; D ambiguous. V was trimmed by 0 bases and J by 2 bases, leaving 11 bases between them. CDR1 LNHDA and CDR2 SQIVND come from the germline V gene (reference sequence). This CDR3 is 16 amino acids long. CDR3 protein: CASSIEAGAGNQPQHF. In DNA, the CDR3 is TGTGCCAGTAGTATAGAGGCGGGAGCAGGCAATCAGCCCCAGCATTTT.

This clone was seen once. V usage is TRBV5-6 and J usage is TRBJ2-3; 7 nucleotides line up with TRBD2. Germline V CDR1 and CDR2: SGHDT, YYEEEE. V shed 4 bases and J 1 base; nucleotides not matched to a gene: 6. The CDR3 runs to 15 residues. CDR3: CASSPLLAGTDTQYF. The DNA for the CDR3 is TGTGCCAGCAGCCCCCTTCTAGCGGGCACAGATACGCAGTATTTT. Full variable domain (outside the CDR3, taken from reference TRBV5-6 and TRBJ2-3): DAGVTQSPTHLIKTRGQQVTLRCSPKSGHDTVSWYQQALGQGPQFIFQYYEEEERQRGNFPDRFSGHQFPNYSSELNVNALLLGDSALYLCASSPLLAGTDTQYFGPGTRLTVL.

The V and J genes are TRBV30 and TRBJ1-2, with 9 bases identical to TRBD1. Trimming removed 3 bases from V and 8 bases from J; junction bases left unmatched: 10. CDR1 and CDR2 (germline): GTSNPN, SVGIG (reference sequence). This CDR3 has 14 amino acids. The CDR3 is CAWRDRGISGGYTF. Here the CDR3 DNA reads TGTGCCTGGAGAGACAGGGGGATTTCGGGAGGCTACACCTTC.

CDR3 in amino acids: CATSDHRTPFYGYTF. The CDR3 bases are TGTGCCACCAGTGACCACAGGACACCTTTCTATGGCTACACCTTC. The chain uses TRBV24-1 and TRBJ1-2, with TRBD1 as a possible D gene (5 bases). Trimming cost V 4 bases and J 4 bases, with 15 bases left between them. Per the germline V gene, CDR1 is KGHDR and CDR2 is SFDVKD. The CDR3 spans 15 residues.

The chain joins TRBV6-5 to TRBJ1-6, with D maybe TRBD1 (5 bases). The germline V gene has CDR1 MNHEY and CDR2 SVGAGI. V was pared by 8 bases and J by 2 bases, with 10 bases between. There are 14 residues in the CDR3. DNA of the CDR3: TGTGCCAGCGCAGGGCATGCCTATAATTCACCCCTCCACTTT. Protein product: CASAGHAYNSPLHF.

This clone was observed once. The chain joins TRBV30 to TRBJ1-5; D is possibly TRBD1 (5 bases). Trimming removed 4 bases from V and 0 bases from J, with 7 bases in between. The CDR3 has 13 amino acids. CDR1 is GTSNPN, CDR2 SVGIG, per germline (reference sequence). CDR3 nucleotide sequence: TGTGCCTGGAACAGGTATAGCAATCAGCCCCAGCATTTT. Translation gives CAWNRYSNQPQHF.

The gene calls are TRBV2 and TRBJ1-1; no definite D call. This CDR3 has 13 residues. CDR1 and CDR2 (germline): SNHLY, FYNNEI. V was pared by 9 bases and J by 0 bases, with 11 bases between. CDR3 protein: CASSQEMNTEAFF. CDR3 bases: TGTGCCAGTAGCCAAGAGATGAACACTGAAGCTTTCTTT. Full variable domain (outside the CDR3, taken from reference TRBV2 and TRBJ1-1): EPEVTQTPSHQVTQMGQEVILRCVPISNHLYFYWYRQILGQKVEFLVSFYNNEISEKSEIFDDQFSVERPDGSNFTLKIRSTKLEDSAMYFCASSQEMNTEAFFGQGTRLTVV.

The chain links TRBV28 to TRBJ1-1, with unresolved D. The V gene lost 8 bases and the J gene lost 0 bases, with 7 bases spanning the gap. CDR3 size: 12 residues. The germline CDR1 and CDR2 sequences are MDHEN and SYDVKM. CDR3 sequence reads: CASLRMNTEAFF. The CDR3 nucleotides read TGTGCCAGCCTGAGGATGAACACTGAAGCTTTCTTT.

The V call is TRBV6-6, the J call TRBJ1-1; 7 nucleotides align to TRBD1. V shed 0 bases, J shed 5 bases, and the junction held 6 bases outside the gene matches. This CDR3 has 15 residues. Germline assignment: CDR1 MNHNY and CDR2 SVGAGI (reference sequence). In nucleotides, the CDR3 is TGTGCCAGCAGTTACTCTGACAGGGCTTGGACTGAAGCTTTCTTT. Its translation: CASSYSDRAWTEAFF.

The CDR3 here is CASSGRPANTGELFF. As DNA, the CDR3 is TGTGCCAGCAGTGGGAGACCAGCTAACACCGGGGAGCTGTTTTTT. The J gene is TRBJ2-2, the V gene TRBV2, with D uncertain. Trimming took 4 bases from V and 2 from J, leaving 11 bases between them. The CDR3 runs to 15 residues. Germline V gene lookup returns CDR1 SNHLY and CDR2 FYNNEI.

The chain recombines TRBV6-1 with TRBJ1-3; 7 positions agree with TRBD1. Germline V CDR1 and CDR2: MNHNS, SASEGT. V lost 3 bases and J lost 4; bases outside the gene matches: 3. CDR3 length: 14 amino acids. Here the CDR3 reads CASSETGYGNTIYF. CDR3 nucleotide sequence: TGTGCCAGCAGTGAGACAGGGTACGGAAACACCATATATTTT.

As regards this clone: The final CDR3 position lacks the conserved phenylalanine or tryptophan, pointing to a likely read error. Because the CDR3's place on the DNA is in doubt, the DNA is left out and the CDR3 is given as listed by TCRdb. The V and J genes are TRBV6-4 and TRBJ1-4. Germline V gene data show CDR1 as MRHNA and CDR2 as SNTAGT. Termini included, the CDR3 measures 9 amino acids. CDR3 amino acids: CASSDGEKI.

The CDR3 DNA reads as TGTGCCAGCAGTGGGAATCCAGGCGGGGCCTCCTACAATGAGCAGTTCTTC. Translation gives CASSGNPGGASYNEQFF. The J gene is TRBJ2-1, the V gene TRBV9, with D maybe TRBD2 (6 bases). V dropped 5 bases and J dropped 0 bases, with 18 bases sitting between them. The length of the CDR3 is 17 residues. Germline V gene lookup returns CDR1 SGDLS and CDR2 YYNGEE.

This clone was seen just once. An end of the junction does not agree with germline; a read error may underlie this. The chain has TRBV7-3 and TRBJ2-3; weak D call: TRBD2 (5 bases). CDR3 length: 15 amino acids. Germline lookup yields CDR1 SGHTA and CDR2 FQGTGA. The CDR3 reads CASSLTGGRTDTQYF. In DNA, the CDR3 is TGTGCCAGCAGCCTAACGGGCGGGCGCACAGATACGCAGTATTTT.